The clone carrying this TCR beta chain was seen once. The CDR3 spans 15 residues. Per the germline V gene, CDR1 is MNHEY and CDR2 is SMNVEV (reference sequence). V was trimmed by 3 bases and J by 1 base, leaving 11 bases between them. This sample was included in a study of glioma-infiltrating T cells after dendritic cell vaccination. On the study more broadly: Between the early 2000s and the early 2010s, patients got autologous tumor lysate-pulsed dendritic cell vaccines.

Amplification used 60 V beta primers and 13 J beta primers. Some clones are missing from TCRdb's copy, which holds only in-frame ones; the method was immunoSEQ multiplex PCR. The data hold roughly 100,000 clones, with about 83% observed a single time. The V call is TRBV27, the J call TRBJ2-3; tentatively, D is TRBD2 (6 bases). Here the sequenced sample was blood, taken before dendritic cell vaccination. The receptor was derived from a human donor with glioblastoma. The CDR3 sequence is CASSFVGLRTDTQYF. In DNA form, the CDR3 reads TGTGCCAGCAGTTTCGTGGGACTCCGCACAGATACGCAGTATTTT.